This passage covers 16 T cell receptor beta chains from one sample sequenced in a study of CD4+ T cells in melanoma. Repertoires were generated with immunoSEQ multiplex PCR, while TCRdb's copy carries only in-frame clones and drops some. Here the sample spans about 55,000 clones, roughly three quarters being singletons. Sequencing used tumor tissue. These receptor sequences come from a human donor with melanoma.

This clone was picked up a small number of times. The chain has TRBV7-8 and TRBJ2-7, with 11 bases identical to TRBD1. The CDR3 totals 16 residues. The J segment lost 4 bases and the V segment lost 4 bases, leaving 9 bases of the junction unmatched. CDR1 and CDR2 from the germline V gene are SGHVS and FQNEAQ. The CDR3 here is CASSSGQGARGYEQYF. CDR3 DNA sequence: TGTGCCAGCAGCTCCGGACAGGGGGCGCGTGGGTACGAGCAGTACTTC.

The chain has TRBV7-9 and TRBJ2-3; D uncertain. Deletions cut 6 bases from V and 0 bases from J, with 10 bases between. The germline V gene encodes CDR1 SEHNR and CDR2 FQNEAQ (reference sequence). The CDR3 is 14 amino acids. CDR3 bases: TGTGCCAGCAGTCAAGACACTAGCACAGATACGCAGTATTTT. It encodes CASSQDTSTDTQYF. Full variable domain (rest looked up from reference TRBV7-9 and TRBJ2-3): DTGVSQNPRHKITKRGQNVTFRCDPISEHNRLYWYRQTLGQGPEFLTYFQNEAQLEKSRLLSDRFSAERPKGSFSTLEIQRTEQGDSAMYLCASSQDTSTDTQYFGPGTRLTVL.

V usage is TRBV11-2 and J usage is TRBJ2-7; D remains unclear. The CDR3 totals 12 residues. CDR1 and CDR2 from the germline V gene are SGHAT and FQNNGV. The germline V and J ends were trimmed by 2 bases and 7 bases, with 9 bases remaining between them. CDR3 loop: CASSLSPWEQYF. The CDR3 DNA sequence: TGTGCCAGCAGCTTATCTCCCTGGGAGCAGTACTTC.

This clone was detected only a few times. The chain employs TRBV4-2 and TRBJ1-4; 7 nucleotides agree with TRBD1. The CDR3 runs 17 residues. With 1 base clipped from V and 7 bases from J, the junction kept 12 bases outside the gene matches. Germline assignment: CDR1 LGHNA and CDR2 YNFKEQ. CDR3 residues: CASSQAQGGRPGEKLFF. DNA for the CDR3: TGTGCCAGCAGCCAAGCGCAGGGGGGGAGGCCTGGTGAAAAACTGTTTTTT.

A single count supports this clone. The chain joins TRBV6-5 to TRBJ2-3, with TRBD2 matching over 10 bases. This CDR3 region has 15 residues. With V trimmed by 4 bases and J by 0 bases, 1 base remained unmatched. The V gene's germline CDR1 is MNHEY and CDR2 SVGAGI. DNA for the CDR3: TGTGCCAGCAGTTCTAGCGGGGGAAGCACAGATACGCAGTATTTT. Protein sequence: CASSSSGGSTDTQYF.

The chain links TRBV6-5 to TRBJ1-5, with no clear D. Germline values: CDR1 MNHEY, CDR2 SVGAGI. The CDR3 length is 14 residues. The V and J ends lost 5 bases and 3 bases respectively, with 11 bases between them. CDR3 amino acids: CASSKQRTNQPQHF. The CDR3 DNA follows: TGTGCCAGCAGTAAACAGCGTACCAATCAGCCCCAGCATTTT.

This chain joins TRBV5-1 and TRBJ2-3, with 8 bases lining up with TRBD2. The CDR3 spans 16 residues. With V trimmed by 1 base and J by 4 bases, 8 bases remained unmatched. The germline gives CDR1 SGHRS, CDR2 YFSETQ. CDR3 sequence (DNA): TGCGCCAGCAGCTTGTCAGCGGGGGTTCGGGCAGATACGCAGTATTTT. It codes for CASSLSAGVRADTQYF.

In nucleotides, the CDR3 is TGTGCCAGCAGCTACGGGTCGGGGTGGCTTTTCACCTATAATTCACCCCTCCACTTT. Encoded protein: CASSYGSGWLFTYNSPLHF. The chain combines TRBV5-6 with TRBJ1-6, with no clear D. V dropped 3 bases and J dropped 2 bases, with 21 bases sitting between them. The CDR3 is 19 amino acids. Germline V gives CDR1 SGHDT, CDR2 YYEEEE.

This clone came up once. V usage is TRBV11-2 and J usage is TRBJ1-1; a weak D match, TRBD1 (6 bases). Germline V CDR1 and CDR2: SGHAT, FQNNGV. Trimming removed 6 bases from V and 2 bases from J, with 16 bases in between. The CDR3 extends over 15 amino acids. DNA of the CDR3: TGTGCCAGCAGTTTCCTACAGGGATTCAACACTGAAGCTTTCTTT. It translates to CASSFLQGFNTEAFF. The full variable domain, rest sourced from reference TRBV11-2 and TRBJ1-1, is EAGVAQSPRYKIIEKRQSVAFWCNPISGHATLYWYQQILGQGPKLLIQFQNNGVVDDSQLPKDRFSAERLKGVDSTLKIQPAKLEDSAVYLCASSFLQGFNTEAFFGQGTRLTVV.

The genes are TRBV6-5 and TRBJ2-7; the match to TRBD1 covers 8 bases. Germline V lookup: CDR1 MNHEY, CDR2 SVGAGI. J lost 3 bases, V lost 5 bases, and 6 bases had no gene match. CDR3 length equals 14 residues. This CDR3 reads CASSPGQGGYEQYF. The CDR3 DNA follows: TGTGCCAGCAGTCCCGGACAGGGAGGCTACGAGCAGTACTTC.

This clone was observed at least ten times. The J gene is TRBJ2-4, the V gene TRBV6-5, with D possibly matching TRBD1 (5 bases). The CDR3 is made up of 14 amino acids. The V end lost 0 bases, the J end lost 6 bases, and 9 bases lay between the germline ends. Germline assignment: CDR1 MNHEY and CDR2 SVGAGI. CDR3 sequence (DNA): TGTGCCAGCAGTTACTCGGGGCGAGGAAACATTCAGTACTTC. Translated: CASSYSGRGNIQYF.

The J gene is TRBJ2-6, the V gene TRBV30; the D is unclear. Looked up from germline, CDR1 is GTSNPN and CDR2 is SVGIG (reference sequence). V shed 4 bases and J shed 0 bases, with 10 bases lying between them. There are 15 residues in the CDR3. This chain's CDR3 is CAWNGRNSGANVLTF. The CDR3 bases are TGTGCCTGGAATGGGCGGAACTCTGGGGCCAACGTCCTGACTTTC.

This clone occurred once. This sequence joins TRBV5-1 and TRBJ1-2; D remains ambiguous. The ends were cut back, 0 bases at V and 7 bases at J, with 13 bases in the middle. The CDR3 length is 14 residues. Germline CDR1 SGHRS, CDR2 YFSETQ. CDR3 residues: CASSLDVARGGYTF. The CDR3 DNA reads as TGCGCCAGCAGCTTGGACGTGGCGCGGGGTGGCTACACCTTC. Filled out from reference TRBV5-1 and TRBJ1-2, the complete variable domain reads KAGVTQTPRYLIKTRGQQVTLSCSPISGHRSVSWYQQTPGQGLQFLFEYFSETQRNKGNFPGRFSGRQFSNSRSEMNVSTLELGDSALYLCASSLDVARGGYTFGSGTRLTVV.

The CDR3 DNA sequence: TGTGCCATCAGTGAGTCCGACGGAAGCTATGGCTACACCTTC. Its translation is CAISESDGSYGYTF. The V gene is TRBV10-3, the J gene TRBJ1-2; D uncertain. CDR1 and CDR2 (germline): ENHRY, SYGVKD. The CDR3 is 14 residues long. V was cut by 0 bases and J by 4 bases, with 9 bases left in between.

This clone was found once. The rearrangement joins TRBV11-2 to TRBJ2-5; a weak D match, TRBD1 (5 bases). V was cut by 5 bases and J by 7 bases, with 20 bases left in between. Germline CDR1 is SGHAT and CDR2 is FQNNGV. This CDR3 region has 15 residues. CDR3 protein: CASSHDPGQGSTQYF. In DNA, the CDR3 is TGTGCCAGCAGCCATGACCCTGGTCAGGGTTCGACCCAGTACTTC.

This rearrangement joins TRBV19 to TRBJ1-1, with D perhaps matching TRBD1 (6 bases). CDR3 length equals 15 residues. Trimming pared 5 bases from V and 4 bases from J, leaving 17 bases between. Germline assignment: CDR1 LNHDA and CDR2 SQIVND (reference sequence). CDR3 bases: TGTGCCAGTAGTCCTGGGGGGCAGGCCGTCACTGAAGCTTTCTTT. Residues: CASSPGGQAVTEAFF.